This T cell receptor beta chain stems from a study of T cell responses to AZD1222 COVID-19 vaccine. Data came from immunoSEQ multiplex PCR; TCRdb stores just in-frame clones and leaves some out. The data hold 150,000 to 200,000 clones, with about 90% observed a single time. This clone was seen a few times. The sequences come from peripheral blood, collected 28 days after the second AZD1222 dose. This receptor was identified in an adult who received the AZD1222 COVID-19 vaccine.

This chain's CDR3 is CASSPRDSNNSPLHF. DNA for the CDR3: TGTGCCAGCTCACCCAGGGACAGCAATAATTCACCCCTCCACTTT. This chain joins TRBV18 and TRBJ1-6, with TRBD1 matching over 7 bases. V dropped 3 bases and J dropped 5; count of bases not matched to a gene: 4. Germline V gene sequence: CDR1 KGHSH, CDR2 LQKENI. CDR3 size: 15 residues.